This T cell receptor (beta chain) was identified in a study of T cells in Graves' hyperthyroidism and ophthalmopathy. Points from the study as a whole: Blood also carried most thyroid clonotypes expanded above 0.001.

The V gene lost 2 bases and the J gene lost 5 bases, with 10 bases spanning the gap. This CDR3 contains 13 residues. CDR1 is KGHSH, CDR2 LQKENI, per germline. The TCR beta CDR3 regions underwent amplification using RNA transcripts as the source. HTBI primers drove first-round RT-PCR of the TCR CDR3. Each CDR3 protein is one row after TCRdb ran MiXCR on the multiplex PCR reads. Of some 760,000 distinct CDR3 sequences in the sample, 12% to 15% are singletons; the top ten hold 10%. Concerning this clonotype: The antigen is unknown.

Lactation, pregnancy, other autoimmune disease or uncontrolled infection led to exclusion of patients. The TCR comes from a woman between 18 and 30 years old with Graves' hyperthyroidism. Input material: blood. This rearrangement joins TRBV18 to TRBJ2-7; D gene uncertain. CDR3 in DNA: TGTGCCAGCTCACCAAGCCAAGAGAACGAGCAGTACTTC. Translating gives CASSPSQENEQYF.